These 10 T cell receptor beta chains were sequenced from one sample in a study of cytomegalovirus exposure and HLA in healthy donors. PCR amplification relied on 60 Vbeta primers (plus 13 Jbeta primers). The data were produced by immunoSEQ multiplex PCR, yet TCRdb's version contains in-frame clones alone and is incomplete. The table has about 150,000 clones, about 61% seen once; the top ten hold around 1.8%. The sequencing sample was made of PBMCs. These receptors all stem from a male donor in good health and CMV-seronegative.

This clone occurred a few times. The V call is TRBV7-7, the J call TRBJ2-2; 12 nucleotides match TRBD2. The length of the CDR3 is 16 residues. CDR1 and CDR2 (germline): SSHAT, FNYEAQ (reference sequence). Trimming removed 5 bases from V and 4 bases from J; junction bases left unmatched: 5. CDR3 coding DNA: TGTGCCAGCAGCGCGACTAGCGGGGGTGGCACCGGGGAGCTGTTTTTT. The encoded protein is CASSATSGGGTGELFF.

CDR3 in amino acids: CASSESDSGQNSNQPQHF. CDR3 in DNA: TGCGCCAGCAGTGAGAGCGATAGTGGACAGAATAGCAATCAGCCCCAGCATTTT. The V call is TRBV10-1, the J call TRBJ1-5, with a possible D match to TRBD1 (6 bases). CDR1 and CDR2 from the germline V gene are WNHNN and SYGVQD (reference sequence). The CDR3 runs to 18 residues. Trimming pared 2 bases from V and 0 bases from J, leaving 17 bases between.

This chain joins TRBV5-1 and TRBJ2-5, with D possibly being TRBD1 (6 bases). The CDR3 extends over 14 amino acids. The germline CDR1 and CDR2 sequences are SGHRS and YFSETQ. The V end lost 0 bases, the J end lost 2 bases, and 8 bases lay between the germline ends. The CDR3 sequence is CASSLGGPQETQYF. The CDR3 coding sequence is TGCGCCAGCAGCTTGGGGGGGCCACAAGAGACCCAGTACTTC.

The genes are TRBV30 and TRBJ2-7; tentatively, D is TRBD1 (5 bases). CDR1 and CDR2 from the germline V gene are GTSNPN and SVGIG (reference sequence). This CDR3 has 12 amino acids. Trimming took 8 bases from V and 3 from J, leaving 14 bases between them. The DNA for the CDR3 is TGTGCCGGACGACAGTCATTCTACGAGCAGTACTTC. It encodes CAGRQSFYEQYF. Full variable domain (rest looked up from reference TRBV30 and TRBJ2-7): SQTIHQWPATLVQPVGSPLSLECTVEGTSNPNLYWYRQAAGRGLQLLFYSVGIGQISSEVPQNLSASRPQDRQFILSSKKLLLSDSGFYLCAGRQSFYEQYFGPGTRLTVT.

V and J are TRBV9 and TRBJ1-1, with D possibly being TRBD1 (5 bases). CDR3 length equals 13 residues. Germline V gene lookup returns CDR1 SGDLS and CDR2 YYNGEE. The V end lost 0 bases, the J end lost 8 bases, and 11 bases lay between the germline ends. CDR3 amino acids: CASSVVRGVEAFF. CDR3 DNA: TGTGCCAGCAGCGTAGTACGGGGGGTAGAAGCTTTCTTT.

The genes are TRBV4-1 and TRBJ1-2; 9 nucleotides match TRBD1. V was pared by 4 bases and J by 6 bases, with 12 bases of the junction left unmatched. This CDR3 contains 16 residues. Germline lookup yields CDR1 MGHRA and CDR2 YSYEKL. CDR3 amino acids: CASSRGQGQNVHGYTF. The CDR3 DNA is TGCGCCAGCAGCCGGGGACAGGGACAAAATGTGCATGGCTACACCTTC.

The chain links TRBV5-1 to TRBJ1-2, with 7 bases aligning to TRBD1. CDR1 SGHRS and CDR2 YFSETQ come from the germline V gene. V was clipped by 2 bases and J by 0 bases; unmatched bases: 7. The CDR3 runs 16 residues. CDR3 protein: CASSFTGARANYGYTF. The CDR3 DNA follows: TGCGCCAGCAGCTTTACAGGGGCTCGAGCTAACTATGGCTACACCTTC.

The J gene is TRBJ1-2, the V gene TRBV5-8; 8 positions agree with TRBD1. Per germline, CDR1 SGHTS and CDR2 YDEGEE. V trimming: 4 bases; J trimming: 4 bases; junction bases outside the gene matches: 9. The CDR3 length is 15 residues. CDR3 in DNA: TGTGCCAGCAGCGAGGGGGACAGGAGGGTCTATGGCTACACCTTC. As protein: CASSEGDRRVYGYTF.

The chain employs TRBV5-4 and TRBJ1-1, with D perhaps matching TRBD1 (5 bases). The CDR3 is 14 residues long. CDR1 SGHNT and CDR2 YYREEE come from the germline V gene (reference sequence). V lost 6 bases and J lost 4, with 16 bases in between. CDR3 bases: TGTGCCAGCACCAAAGTTAGGGGCGCCACTGAAGCTTTCTTT. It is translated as CASTKVRGATEAFF.

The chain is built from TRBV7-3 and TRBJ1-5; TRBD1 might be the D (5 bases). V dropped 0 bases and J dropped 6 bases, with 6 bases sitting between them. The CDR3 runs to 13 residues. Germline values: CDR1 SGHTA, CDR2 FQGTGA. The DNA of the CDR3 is TGTGCCAGCAGCTTAACGGGGGGTCAGCCCCAGCATTTT. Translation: CASSLTGGQPQHF.